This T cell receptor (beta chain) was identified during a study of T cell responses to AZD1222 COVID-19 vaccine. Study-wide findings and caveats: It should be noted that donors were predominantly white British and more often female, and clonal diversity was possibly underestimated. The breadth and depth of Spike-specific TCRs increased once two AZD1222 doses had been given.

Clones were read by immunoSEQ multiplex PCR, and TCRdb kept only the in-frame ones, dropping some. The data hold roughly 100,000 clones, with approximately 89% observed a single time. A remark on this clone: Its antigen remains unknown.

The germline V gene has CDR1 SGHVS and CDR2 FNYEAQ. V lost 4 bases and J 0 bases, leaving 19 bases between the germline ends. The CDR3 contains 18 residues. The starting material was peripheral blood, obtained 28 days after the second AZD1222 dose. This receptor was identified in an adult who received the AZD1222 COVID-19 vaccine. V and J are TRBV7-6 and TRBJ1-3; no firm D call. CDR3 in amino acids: CASSSIPTVPNSGNTIYF. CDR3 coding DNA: TGTGCCAGCAGCTCCATACCGACGGTTCCTAACTCTGGAAACACCATATATTTT.